The 17 T cell receptor beta chains presented below share a single source sample, sequenced in a study of control samples from healthy donors and cancer patients. Repertoires were generated with immunoSEQ multiplex PCR, while TCRdb's copy carries only in-frame clones and drops some. Of 150,000 to 200,000 clones in the sample, 85% to 95% are singletons; the top ten hold more than 1.2%. Source material: blood. The receptors come from a young man in good health.

This chain connects TRBV5-5 to TRBJ2-7; 7 nucleotides match TRBD1. The CDR3 loop spans 15 amino acids. Trimming cost V 6 bases and J 4 bases; bases outside gene matches: 13. The germline CDR1 and CDR2 sequences are SGHKS and YYEKEE (reference sequence). The CDR3 DNA follows: TGTGCCAGCATCTACCGGGACAGTATTCTTTACGAGCAGTACTTC. Amino acid sequence: CASIYRDSILYEQYF.

The chain is built from TRBV5-1 and TRBJ2-3, with a weak D call TRBD1 (6 bases). CDR1 is SGHRS, CDR2 YFSETQ, per germline. Trimming shortened V by 6 bases and J by 3 bases, and 11 bases separated the two germline ends. CDR3 length: 13 amino acids. The CDR3 bases are TGCGCCAGCAAGGCCAGGGGAACAGATACGCAGTATTTT. As protein: CASKARGTDTQYF.

The V gene is TRBV9, the J gene TRBJ2-5; TRBD1 agrees at 7 bases. The ends lost 3 bases at V and 9 bases at J; junction bases unmatched: 11. Germline V gives CDR1 SGDLS, CDR2 YYNGEE. The length of the CDR3 is 14 residues. The CDR3 spells CASSAYRQGRAQYF. The CDR3 DNA reads as TGTGCCAGCAGCGCCTATAGACAGGGTAGGGCCCAGTACTTC.

V usage is TRBV5-5 and J usage is TRBJ2-2, with TRBD2 matching over 7 bases. Germline V gene sequence: CDR1 SGHKS, CDR2 YYEKEE (reference sequence). V shed 3 bases and J 3 bases; nucleotides not matched to a gene: 5. The CDR3 sequence is 15 residues long. The CDR3 protein is CASSSRAGDTGELFF. In nucleotides, the CDR3 is TGTGCCAGCAGCTCCAGGGCGGGAGACACCGGGGAGCTGTTTTTT.

V gene TRBV10-3 combines with J gene TRBJ1-2, with 9 bases that match TRBD1. The V gene's germline CDR1 is ENHRY and CDR2 SYGVKD. The CDR3 contains 13 residues. V shed 4 bases, J shed 6 bases, and the junction held 3 bases outside the gene matches. The CDR3 bases are TGTGCCATCAGTGCCGGGACAGGGCATGGCTACACCTTC. This codes for CAISAGTGHGYTF.

The rearrangement joins TRBV6-6 to TRBJ1-1; 7 bases agree with TRBD1. The CDR3 is made up of 14 amino acids. Germline CDR1 is MNHNY and CDR2 is SVGAGI (reference sequence). V shed 7 bases, J shed 0 bases, and the junction held 5 bases outside the gene matches. CDR3 in DNA: TGTGCCAGCACCCGACAGGGTTTGAACACTGAAGCTTTCTTT. It codes for CASTRQGLNTEAFF.

The V gene is TRBV30, the J gene TRBJ1-3, with TRBD1 matching over 9 bases. The V and J ends lost 3 bases and 6 bases, in that order; junction bases with no gene match: 9. CDR1 is GTSNPN, CDR2 SVGIG, per germline (reference sequence). CDR3 length: 15 amino acids. This CDR3 reads CAWSFGTGFENTIYF. The CDR3 bases are TGTGCCTGGAGCTTCGGGACAGGGTTTGAAAACACCATATATTTT. Complete variable domain (other parts from reference TRBV30 and TRBJ1-3): SQTIHQWPATLVQPVGSPLSLECTVEGTSNPNLYWYRQAAGRGLQLLFYSVGIGQISSEVPQNLSASRPQDRQFILSSKKLLLSDSGFYLCAWSFGTGFENTIYFGEGSWLTVV.

The gene calls are TRBV2 and TRBJ1-5; TRBD1 is a possible D gene (6 bases). The V end lost 6 bases, the J end lost 0 bases, and 12 bases lay between the germline ends. The CDR3 contains 15 residues. CDR1 and CDR2 (germline): SNHLY, FYNNEI. Here the CDR3 reads CASSAGTFSNQPQHF. The CDR3 nucleotides read TGTGCCAGCAGCGCGGGGACATTTAGCAATCAGCCCCAGCATTTT.

This clone was detected only a few times. The rearrangement joins TRBV7-8 to TRBJ2-1, with TRBD2 identical over 9 bases. In germline, CDR1 is SGHVS, CDR2 FQNEAQ. V trimming: 3 bases; J trimming: 5 bases; junction bases outside the gene matches: 8. CDR3 length equals 16 residues. CDR3 nucleotides: TGTGCCAGCAGCTTCTTAAGCGGGGGGCTTAACAATGAGCAGTTCTTC. Its translation is CASSFLSGGLNNEQFF.

The chain has TRBV12-5 and TRBJ2-1; 12 bases fit TRBD2. The CDR3 covers 16 residues. The germline V gene encodes CDR1 LGHNT and CDR2 FRNRAP. J was trimmed by 8 bases and V by 1 base; bases with no gene match: 6. The CDR3 region is CASGLDLAGGRDEQFF. The DNA for the CDR3 is TGTGCTAGTGGTTTGGACCTAGCGGGGGGGCGGGATGAGCAGTTCTTC.

This chain connects TRBV19 to TRBJ2-3; 8 bases agree with TRBD2. Germline assignment: CDR1 LNHDA and CDR2 SQIVND (reference sequence). V gave up 8 bases and J gave up 0 bases; unmatched junction bases: 7. The CDR3 covers 15 residues. The CDR3 loop reads CASGGGGWSTDTQYF. CDR3 nucleotide sequence: TGTGCCAGTGGTGGCGGGGGGTGGAGCACAGATACGCAGTATTTT.

This chain connects TRBV30 to TRBJ1-3; D uncertain. The length of the CDR3 is 17 residues. V lost 3 bases and J lost 8, with 26 bases in between. The germline V gene encodes CDR1 GTSNPN and CDR2 SVGIG (reference sequence). In nucleotides, the CDR3 is TGTGCCTGGAGCCCCTCTGGAGGGATGGGTCGAAGGGACACCATATATTTT. Protein product: CAWSPSGGMGRRDTIYF.

Written as DNA, the CDR3 is TGTGCCAGCAGATCCACTATCGGGGCGGCGGGGGAGCAGTACTTC. Its protein is CASRSTIGAAGEQYF. The V gene is TRBV28, the J gene TRBJ2-7; the D gene is possibly TRBD2 (6 bases). CDR1 is MDHEN, CDR2 SYDVKM, per germline. The CDR3 has 15 amino acids. The ends were cut back, 6 bases at V and 7 bases at J, with 22 bases in the middle.

This chain links TRBV2 with TRBJ2-2, with TRBD1 matching over 12 bases. The CDR3 sequence is 17 residues long. The V gene end was trimmed by 5 bases and the J gene end by 4 bases; junction bases not matched to a gene: 8. CDR1 is SNHLY, CDR2 FYNNEI, per germline. DNA for the CDR3: TGTGCCAGCAGTACCGGGACAGGGGGCGGTGGCACCGGGGAGCTGTTTTTT. Protein sequence: CASSTGTGGGGTGELFF.

This clone was recorded only once. This chain uses TRBV27 with TRBJ2-7; D unclear. Germline CDR1 reads MNHEY; CDR2 reads SMNVEV (reference sequence). CDR3 size: 13 residues. V was clipped by 4 bases and J by 6 bases, with 13 bases between them. CDR3 in amino acids: CASSSRISGEQYF. CDR3 DNA sequence: TGTGCCAGCAGTTCTCGGATTTCGGGCGAGCAGTACTTC.

V usage is TRBV3-1 (or the pseudogene TRBV3-2) and J usage is TRBJ2-5; the D is unclear. The germline gives CDR1 LGHDT, CDR2 YNNKEL (reference sequence). V shed 1 base and J shed 3 bases, with 3 bases lying between them. This CDR3 region has 12 residues. CDR3: CASSQVKETQYF. DNA of the CDR3: TGTGCCAGCAGCCAAGTTAAAGAGACCCAGTACTTC.

This rearrangement joins TRBV18 to TRBJ1-1, with 8 bases lining up with TRBD1. This CDR3 is built from 15 residues. Germline trimming cut 5 bases from V and 5 bases from J; bases unmatched to any gene: 10. CDR1 is KGHSH, CDR2 LQKENI, per germline. The CDR3 spells CASSISDRGRTEAFF. The CDR3 DNA reads as TGTGCCAGCTCAATTTCCGACAGGGGAAGAACTGAAGCTTTCTTT.